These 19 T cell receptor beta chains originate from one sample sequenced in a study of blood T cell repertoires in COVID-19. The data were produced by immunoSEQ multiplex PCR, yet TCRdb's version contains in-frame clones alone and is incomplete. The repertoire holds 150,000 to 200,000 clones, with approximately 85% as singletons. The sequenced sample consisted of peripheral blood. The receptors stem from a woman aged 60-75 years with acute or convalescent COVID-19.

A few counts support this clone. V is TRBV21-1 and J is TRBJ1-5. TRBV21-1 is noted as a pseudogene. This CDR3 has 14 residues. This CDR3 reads CASSNPLFGQPQHF. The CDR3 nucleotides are TGTGCCAGCAGCAACCCTTTGTTCGGTCAGCCCCAGCATTTT.

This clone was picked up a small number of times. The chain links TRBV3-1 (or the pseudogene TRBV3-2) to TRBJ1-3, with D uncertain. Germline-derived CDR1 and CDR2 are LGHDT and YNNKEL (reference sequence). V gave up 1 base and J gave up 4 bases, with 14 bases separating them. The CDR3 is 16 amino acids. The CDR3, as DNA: TGTGCCAGCAGCCAAGCTAGAGGGCCTTCGGGAAACACCATATATTTT. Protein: CASSQARGPSGNTIYF.

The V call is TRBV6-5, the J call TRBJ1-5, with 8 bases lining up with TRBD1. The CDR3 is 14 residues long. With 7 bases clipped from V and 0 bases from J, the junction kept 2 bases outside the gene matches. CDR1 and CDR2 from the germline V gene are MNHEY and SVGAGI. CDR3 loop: CASKDRASNQPQHF. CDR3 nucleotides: TGTGCCAGCAAGGACAGGGCTAGCAATCAGCCCCAGCATTTT.

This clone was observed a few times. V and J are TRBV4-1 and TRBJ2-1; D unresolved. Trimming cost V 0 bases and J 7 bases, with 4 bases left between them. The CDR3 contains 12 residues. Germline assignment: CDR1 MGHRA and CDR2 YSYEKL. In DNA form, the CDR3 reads TGCGCCAGCAGCCAAGAGAGTAATGAGCAGTTCTTC. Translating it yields CASSQESNEQFF.

In DNA form, the CDR3 reads TGTGCCAGCAGGAGGGATCCAAATAATTCACCCCTCCACTTT. This gives the protein CASRRDPNNSPLHF. The chain couples TRBV7-3 to TRBJ1-6; D gene unclear. Germline assignment: CDR1 SGHTA and CDR2 FQGTGA. Trimming took off 6 bases at V and 5 bases at J, with 11 bases between the two ends. The length of the CDR3 is 14 residues.

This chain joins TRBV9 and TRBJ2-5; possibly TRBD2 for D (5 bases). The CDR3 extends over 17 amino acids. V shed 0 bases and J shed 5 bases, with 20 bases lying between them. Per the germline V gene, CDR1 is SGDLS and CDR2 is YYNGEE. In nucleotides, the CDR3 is TGTGCCAGCAGCGTAGACGGAGGCGGCGGAACTAGGGAGACCCAGTACTTC. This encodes CASSVDGGGGTRETQYF.

Written as DNA, the CDR3 is TGTGCCAGCTCACCAATTAGACTAGCGGGAGGGCCACATGAGCAGTTCTTC. Encoded protein: CASSPIRLAGGPHEQFF. The J gene is TRBJ2-1, the V gene TRBV18, with 14 bases matching TRBD2. CDR1 and CDR2 from the germline V gene are KGHSH and LQKENI. With 2 bases clipped from V and 8 bases from J, the junction kept 8 bases outside the gene matches. This CDR3 contains 17 residues.

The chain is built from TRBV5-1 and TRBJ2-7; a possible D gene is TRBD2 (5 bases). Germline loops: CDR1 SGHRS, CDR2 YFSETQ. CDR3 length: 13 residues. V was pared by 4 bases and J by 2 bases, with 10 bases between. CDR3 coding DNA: TGCGCCAGCAGCATTGACTATCCCTACGAGCAGTACTTC. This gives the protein CASSIDYPYEQYF.

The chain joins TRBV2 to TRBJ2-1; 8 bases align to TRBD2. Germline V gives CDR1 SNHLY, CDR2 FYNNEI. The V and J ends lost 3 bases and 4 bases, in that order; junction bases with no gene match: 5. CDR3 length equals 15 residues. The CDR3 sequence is CASSEWSGRYNEQFF. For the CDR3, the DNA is TGTGCCAGCAGTGAGTGGAGCGGGAGATACAATGAGCAGTTCTTC.

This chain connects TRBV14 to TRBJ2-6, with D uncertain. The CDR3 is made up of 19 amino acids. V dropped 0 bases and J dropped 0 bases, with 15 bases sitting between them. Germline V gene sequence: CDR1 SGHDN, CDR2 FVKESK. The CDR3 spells CASSQDVNTLPSGANVLTF. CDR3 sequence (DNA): TGTGCCAGCAGCCAAGATGTTAACACCTTACCCTCTGGGGCCAACGTCCTGACTTTC.

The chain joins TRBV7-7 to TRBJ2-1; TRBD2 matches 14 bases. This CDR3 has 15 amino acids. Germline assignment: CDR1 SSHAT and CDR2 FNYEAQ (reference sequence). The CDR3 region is CASPPTSGRAHEQFF. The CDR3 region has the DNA TGTGCTAGCCCCCCGACTAGCGGGAGGGCCCATGAGCAGTTCTTC. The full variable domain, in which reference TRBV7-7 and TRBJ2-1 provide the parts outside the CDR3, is GAGVSQSPRYKVTKRGQDVTLRCDPISSHATLYWYQQALGQGPEFLTYFNYEAQPDKSGLPSDRFSAERPEGSISTLTIQRTEQRDSAMYRCASPPTSGRAHEQFFGPGTRLTVL.

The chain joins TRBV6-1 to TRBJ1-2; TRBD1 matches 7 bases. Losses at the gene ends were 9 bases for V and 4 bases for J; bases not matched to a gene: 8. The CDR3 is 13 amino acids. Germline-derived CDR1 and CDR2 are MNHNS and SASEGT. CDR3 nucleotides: TGTGCCAGTACAGGGGCCGGGGGCTATGGCTACACCTTC. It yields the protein CASTGAGGYGYTF.

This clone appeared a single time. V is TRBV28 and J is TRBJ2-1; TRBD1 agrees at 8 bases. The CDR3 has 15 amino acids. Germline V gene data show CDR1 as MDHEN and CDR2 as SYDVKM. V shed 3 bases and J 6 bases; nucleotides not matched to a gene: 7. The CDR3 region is CASSFPGQGGNEQFF. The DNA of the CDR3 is TGTGCCAGCAGTTTTCCCGGACAGGGTGGCAATGAGCAGTTCTTC.

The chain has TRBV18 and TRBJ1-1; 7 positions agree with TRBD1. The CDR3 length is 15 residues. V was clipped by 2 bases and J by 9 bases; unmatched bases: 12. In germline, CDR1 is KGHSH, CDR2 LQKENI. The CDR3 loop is CASSPSIPGQQKAFF. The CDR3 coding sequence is TGTGCCAGCTCACCATCAATTCCGGGACAGCAGAAAGCTTTCTTT.

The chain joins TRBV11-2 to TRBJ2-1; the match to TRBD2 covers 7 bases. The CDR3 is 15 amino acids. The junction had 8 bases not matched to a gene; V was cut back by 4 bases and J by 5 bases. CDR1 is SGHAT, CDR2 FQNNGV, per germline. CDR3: CASSSWAGANNEQFF. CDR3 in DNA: TGTGCCAGCAGCTCTTGGGCGGGAGCGAACAATGAGCAGTTCTTC.

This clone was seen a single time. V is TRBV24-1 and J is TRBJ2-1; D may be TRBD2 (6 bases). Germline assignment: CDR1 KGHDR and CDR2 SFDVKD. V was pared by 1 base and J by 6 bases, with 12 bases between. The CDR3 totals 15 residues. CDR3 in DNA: TGTGCCACCAGTGATTTTGGACTATCACTCAATGAGCAGTTCTTC. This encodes CATSDFGLSLNEQFF.

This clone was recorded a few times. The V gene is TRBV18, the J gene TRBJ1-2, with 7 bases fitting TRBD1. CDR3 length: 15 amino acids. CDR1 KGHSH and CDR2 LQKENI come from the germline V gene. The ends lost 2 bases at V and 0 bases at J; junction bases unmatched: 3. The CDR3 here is CASSPVDRTNYGYTF. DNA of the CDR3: TGTGCCAGCTCACCAGTGGACAGGACTAACTATGGCTACACCTTC.

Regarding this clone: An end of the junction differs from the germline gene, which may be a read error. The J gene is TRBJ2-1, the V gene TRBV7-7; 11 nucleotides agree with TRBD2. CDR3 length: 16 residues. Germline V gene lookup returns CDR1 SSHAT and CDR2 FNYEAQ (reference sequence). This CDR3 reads CASSLDSGRAYNEQFF. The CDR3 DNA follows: TGTGCTAGCAGCTTAGATAGCGGGAGGGCCTACAATGAGCAGTTCTTC.

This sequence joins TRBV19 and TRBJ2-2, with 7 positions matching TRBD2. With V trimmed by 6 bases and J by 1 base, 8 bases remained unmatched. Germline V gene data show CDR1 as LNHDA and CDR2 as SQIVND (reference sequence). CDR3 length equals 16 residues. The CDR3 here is CASRKSLAVNTGELFF. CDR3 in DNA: TGTGCCAGTAGGAAATCCCTAGCGGTGAACACCGGGGAGCTGTTTTTT.